Listed here are 15 T cell receptor beta chains from one sample, sequenced in a study of CD4 T cells in relation to SARS-CoV-2 and coronaviruses. Their cognate antigens are unknown. CD4+ T cells from unexposed donors were obtained before the COVID-19 pandemic (2011-2018). Isolation of CD4+ T cells took place after approximately eleven days in culture. The assay was immunoSEQ multiplex PCR, and TCRdb's table has in-frame clones only and misses some. The sample carries almost 30,000 clones, roughly 72% recorded once. Sequenced: CD4+ T cells from PBMCs, cultured in vitro. Receptors were obtained from a human donor in good health.

This chain links TRBV19 with TRBJ1-1; tentatively, D is TRBD1 (5 bases). CDR3 length: 17 amino acids. The germline V and J ends were trimmed by 5 bases and 0 bases, with 19 bases remaining between them. Per germline, CDR1 LNHDA and CDR2 SQIVND (reference sequence). The CDR3 here is CASSPPRAGTMNTEAFF. The CDR3 DNA reads as TGTGCCAGTAGTCCCCCCAGGGCAGGGACCATGAACACTGAAGCTTTCTTT.

V and J are TRBV5-1 and TRBJ1-1; D possibly corresponds to TRBD1 (6 bases). This CDR3 is built from 14 residues. Looked up from germline, CDR1 is SGHRS and CDR2 is YFSETQ. Trimming took off 1 base at V and 5 bases at J, with 12 bases between the two ends. The CDR3 reads CASSLTGRSTEAFF. The CDR3 DNA is TGCGCCAGCAGCTTGACAGGGAGGTCTACTGAAGCTTTCTTT. The full variable domain, in which reference TRBV5-1 and TRBJ1-1 provide the parts outside the CDR3, is KAGVTQTPRYLIKTRGQQVTLSCSPISGHRSVSWYQQTPGQGLQFLFEYFSETQRNKGNFPGRFSGRQFSNSRSEMNVSTLELGDSALYLCASSLTGRSTEAFFGQGTRLTVV.

The chain recombines TRBV27 with TRBJ2-1; 10 bases map to TRBD2. The V gene end was trimmed by 5 bases and the J gene end by 9 bases; junction bases not matched to a gene: 16. Germline CDR1 MNHEY, CDR2 SMNVEV (reference sequence). This CDR3 region has 17 residues. CDR3 sequence: CASSPPAGGPRDSEQFF. The DNA of the CDR3 is TGTGCCAGCAGTCCTCCAGCGGGAGGGCCGCGGGATAGTGAGCAGTTCTTC.

This rearrangement joins TRBV6-2 or TRBV6-3 to TRBJ2-7; 7 bases line up with TRBD1. Trimming cost V 2 bases and J 0 bases; bases outside gene matches: 1. Germline V gene data show CDR1 as MNHEY and CDR2 as SVGEGT. The CDR3 extends over 14 amino acids. CDR3 nucleotide sequence: TGTGCCAGCAGTTACCGGGACAGCTCCTACGAGCAGTACTTC. Encoded protein: CASSYRDSSYEQYF.

This chain links TRBV7-2 with TRBJ2-3; D ambiguous. With 1 base removed from V and 1 base from J, the gap between germline ends came to 0 bases. Germline V lookup: CDR1 SGHTA, CDR2 FQGNSA. CDR3 size: 12 residues. CDR3 amino acids: CASSLGTDTQYF. Here the CDR3 DNA reads TGTGCCAGCAGCTTAGGCACAGATACGCAGTATTTT. The full variable domain, its missing parts supplied by reference TRBV7-2 and TRBJ2-3, is GAGVSQSPSNKVTEKGKDVELRCDPISGHTALYWYRQSLGQGLEFLIYFQGNSAPDKSGLPSDRFSAERTGGSVSTLTIQRTQQEDSAVYLCASSLGTDTQYFGPGTRLTVL.

The V and J genes are TRBV19 and TRBJ2-1, with D possibly called TRBD1 or TRBD2 (6 bases each). The V and J ends lost 11 bases and 9 bases respectively, with 23 bases between them. CDR3 length equals 14 residues. CDR1 and CDR2 (germline): LNHDA, SQIVND (reference sequence). CDR3 nucleotide sequence: TGTGCCTCCAGGGGAGGCTTCTTAGCGAGTGAGCAGTTCTTC. It specifies CASRGGFLASEQFF.

This clone was counted a single time. J is TRBJ1-1 and V is TRBV7-2, with 10 positions matching TRBD1. The J segment lost 5 bases and the V segment lost 6 bases, leaving 6 bases of the junction unmatched. Germline values: CDR1 SGHTA, CDR2 FQGNSA. CDR3 size: 14 residues. CDR3 bases: TGTGCCAGCAGTCCCGGGACAGGGGCAACTGAAGCTTTCTTT. Translating gives CASSPGTGATEAFF.

The rearrangement links TRBV6-6 to TRBJ1-5, with 8 bases fitting TRBD1. J was trimmed by 2 bases and V by 7 bases; bases with no gene match: 4. The CDR3 is made up of 14 amino acids. The germline CDR1 and CDR2 sequences are MNHNY and SVGAGI (reference sequence). CDR3 region: CASIPGQGNQPQHF. In DNA form, the CDR3 reads TGTGCCAGCATCCCGGGACAGGGCAATCAGCCCCAGCATTTT.

The chain employs TRBV4-3 and TRBJ2-7, with TRBD1 matching 9 bases. The CDR3 length is 15 residues. Trimming took 3 bases from V and 0 from J; bases not matched to a gene: 3. Germline CDR1 reads LGHNA; CDR2 reads YSLEER. CDR3 protein: CASSQDRGSSYEQYF. The CDR3 coding sequence is TGCGCCAGCAGCCAGGACAGGGGAAGCTCCTACGAGCAGTACTTC.

The chain joins TRBV4-1 to TRBJ2-7, with 15 bases aligning to TRBD2. Germline assignment: CDR1 MGHRA and CDR2 YSYEKL. This CDR3 comprises 20 residues. V lost 0 bases and J lost 0; bases outside the gene matches: 9. CDR3 protein: CASSQDPRRTSGGASYEQYF. In DNA, the CDR3 is TGCGCCAGCAGCCAAGACCCGCGTAGGACTAGCGGGGGGGCCTCCTACGAGCAGTACTTC.

V and J are TRBV10-3 and TRBJ2-2; 10 nucleotides line up with TRBD2. Germline V lookup: CDR1 ENHRY, CDR2 SYGVKD. Losses at the gene ends were 5 bases for V and 5 bases for J; bases not matched to a gene: 8. The CDR3 spans 16 residues. In DNA, the CDR3 is TGTGCCATCAGTTATACTAGCGGGGTGCAGACCGGGGAGCTGTTTTTT. Translation: CAISYTSGVQTGELFF.

The chain carries TRBV19 and TRBJ2-5; no definite D call. The CDR3 totals 15 residues. Germline values: CDR1 LNHDA, CDR2 SQIVND (reference sequence). Trimming left V 10 bases short and J 7 bases short, with 25 bases between. CDR3 nucleotides: TGTGCCACCGCGCCGGCATTCCCCTCCGAAGGGACCCAGTACTTC. Its translation is CATAPAFPSEGTQYF.

This clone was seen a single time. The J gene is TRBJ1-2, the V gene TRBV11-2; TRBD1 is a possible D gene (5 bases). CDR1 is SGHAT and CDR2 is FQNNGV in the germline V gene. The CDR3 contains 14 residues. Trimming removed 3 bases from V and 4 bases from J, with 12 bases in between. The CDR3, as DNA: TGTGCCAGCAGCTTCGGGGGATTCGGCTATGGCTACACCTTC. This codes for CASSFGGFGYGYTF.

The chain carries TRBV29-1 and TRBJ1-4, with 7 bases matching TRBD1. Germline lookup yields CDR1 SQVTM and CDR2 ANQGSEA. This CDR3 is 13 amino acids long. V trimming: 5 bases; J trimming: 8 bases; junction bases outside the gene matches: 8. CDR3 bases: TGCAGCGTTATCAGGACAGGCACCGAAAAACTGTTTTTT. Its protein is CSVIRTGTEKLFF.

The chain has TRBV30 and TRBJ2-5; D perhaps matches TRBD1 (5 bases). V was trimmed by 1 base and J by 4 bases, leaving 7 bases between them. The CDR3 is made up of 12 amino acids. Germline-derived CDR1 and CDR2 are GTSNPN and SVGIG (reference sequence). CDR3 residues: CAWSGQRETQYF. The CDR3 DNA is TGTGCCTGGAGTGGACAGAGAGAGACCCAGTACTTC.